The sequence of this T cell receptor (beta chain) was determined in a study of tissue T cells after allogeneic stem cell transplantation. Study-wide findings and caveats: Sampling depth was limited, and the cohort was small and clinically varied. TCR repertoires tracked anatomic similarity, regardless of disease or transplant status.

Assay: immunoSEQ multiplex PCR; the TCRdb copy retains only in-frame clones and omits some. This sample has just over 25,000 clones, with about 89% found just once. Germline V gene lookup returns CDR1 MGHRA and CDR2 YSYEKL. The CDR3 has 14 amino acids. This clone turned up a few times. Its antigen is as yet unknown. One end of the junction varies from germline; a read error may be responsible. This receptor was obtained from a male donor older than 55 who later had graft-versus-host disease after an allogeneic stem cell transplant. The specimen comprised blood, sampled before transplantation. The chain links TRBV4-1 to TRBJ2-3, with D perhaps matching TRBD1 (5 bases). The CDR3 region is CASSQGADRDTQYF. CDR3 sequence (DNA): TGCGCCAGCAGTCAAGGGGCGGACCGAGATACGCAGTATTTT.